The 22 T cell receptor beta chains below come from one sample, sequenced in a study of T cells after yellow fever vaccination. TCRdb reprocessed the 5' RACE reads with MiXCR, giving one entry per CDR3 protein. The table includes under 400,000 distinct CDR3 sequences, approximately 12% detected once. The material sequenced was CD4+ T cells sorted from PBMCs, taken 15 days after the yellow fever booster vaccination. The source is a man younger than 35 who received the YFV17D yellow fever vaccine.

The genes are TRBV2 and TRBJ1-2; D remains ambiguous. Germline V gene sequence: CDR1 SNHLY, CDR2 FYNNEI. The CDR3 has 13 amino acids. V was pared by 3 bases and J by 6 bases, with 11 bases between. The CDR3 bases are TGTGCCAGCAGTGACCCCGGTGGGGATGGCTACACCTTC. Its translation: CASSDPGGDGYTF.

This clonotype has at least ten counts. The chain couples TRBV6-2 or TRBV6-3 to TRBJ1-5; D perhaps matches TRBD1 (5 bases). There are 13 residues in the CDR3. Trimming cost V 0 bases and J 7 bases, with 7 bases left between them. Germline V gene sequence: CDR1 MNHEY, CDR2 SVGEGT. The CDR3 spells CASSYSPGQPQHF. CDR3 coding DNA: TGTGCCAGCAGTTACTCGCCAGGGCAGCCCCAGCATTTT.

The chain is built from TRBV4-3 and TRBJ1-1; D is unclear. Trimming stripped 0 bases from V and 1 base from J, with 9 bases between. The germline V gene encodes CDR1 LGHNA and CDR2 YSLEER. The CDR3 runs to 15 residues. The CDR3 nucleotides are TGCGCCAGCAGCCAAGATCGGCGGGGGAACACTGAAGCTTTCTTT. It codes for CASSQDRRGNTEAFF.

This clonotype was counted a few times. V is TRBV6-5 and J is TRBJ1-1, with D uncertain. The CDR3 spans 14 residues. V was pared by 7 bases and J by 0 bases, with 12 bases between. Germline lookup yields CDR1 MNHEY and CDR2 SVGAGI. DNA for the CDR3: TGTGCCAGCACTTCAGGAGCAGTGAACACTGAAGCTTTCTTT. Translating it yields CASTSGAVNTEAFF.

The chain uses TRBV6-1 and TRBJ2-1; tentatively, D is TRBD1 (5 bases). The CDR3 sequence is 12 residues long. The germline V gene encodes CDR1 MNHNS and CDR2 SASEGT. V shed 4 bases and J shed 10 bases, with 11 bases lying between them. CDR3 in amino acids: CASSGRTFEQFF. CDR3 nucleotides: TGTGCCAGCAGTGGTCGGACATTCGAGCAGTTCTTC.

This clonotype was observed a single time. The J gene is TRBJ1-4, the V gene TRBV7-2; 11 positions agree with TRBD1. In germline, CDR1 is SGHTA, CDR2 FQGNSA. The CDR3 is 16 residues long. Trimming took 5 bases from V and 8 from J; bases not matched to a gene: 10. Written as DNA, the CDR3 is TGTGCCAGCAGCGTCGACTCCGGGACAGGGGGAGAAAAACTGTTTTTT. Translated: CASSVDSGTGGEKLFF.

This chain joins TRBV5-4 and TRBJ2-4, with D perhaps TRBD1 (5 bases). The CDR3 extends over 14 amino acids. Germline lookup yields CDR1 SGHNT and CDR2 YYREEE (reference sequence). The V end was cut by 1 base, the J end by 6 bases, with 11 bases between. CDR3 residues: CASSLWGSLNIQYF. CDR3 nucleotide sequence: TGTGCCAGCAGCTTGTGGGGCAGCCTAAACATTCAGTACTTC.

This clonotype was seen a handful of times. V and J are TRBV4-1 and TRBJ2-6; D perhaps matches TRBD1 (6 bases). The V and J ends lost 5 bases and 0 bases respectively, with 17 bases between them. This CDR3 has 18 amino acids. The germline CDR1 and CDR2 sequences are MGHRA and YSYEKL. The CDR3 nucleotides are TGCGCCAGCAGCTCCCCCGGGACAAGCCGCTCTGGGGCCAACGTCCTGACTTTC. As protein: CASSSPGTSRSGANVLTF.

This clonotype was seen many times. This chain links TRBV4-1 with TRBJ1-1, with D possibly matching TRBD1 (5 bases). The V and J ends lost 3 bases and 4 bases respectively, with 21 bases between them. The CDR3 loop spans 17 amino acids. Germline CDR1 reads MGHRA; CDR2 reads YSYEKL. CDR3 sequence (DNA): TGCGCCAGCAGCCACCTTAAGGCGGGCCATGGGGCCACTGAAGCTTTCTTT. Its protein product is CASSHLKAGHGATEAFF.

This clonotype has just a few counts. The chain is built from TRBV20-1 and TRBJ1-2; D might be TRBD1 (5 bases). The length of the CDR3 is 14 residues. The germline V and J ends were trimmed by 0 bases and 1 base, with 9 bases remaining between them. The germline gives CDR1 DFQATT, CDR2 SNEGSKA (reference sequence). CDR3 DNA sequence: TGCAGTGCTAGAGAGCCAGGGCTTAACTATGGCTACACCTTC. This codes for CSAREPGLNYGYTF.

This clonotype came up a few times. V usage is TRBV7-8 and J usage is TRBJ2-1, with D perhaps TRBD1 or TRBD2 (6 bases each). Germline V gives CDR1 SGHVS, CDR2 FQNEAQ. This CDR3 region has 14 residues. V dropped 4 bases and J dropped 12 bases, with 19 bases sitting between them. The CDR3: CASSSGLAGGGQFF. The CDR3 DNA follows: TGTGCCAGCAGCTCGGGACTTGCTGGGGGCGGGCAGTTCTTC.

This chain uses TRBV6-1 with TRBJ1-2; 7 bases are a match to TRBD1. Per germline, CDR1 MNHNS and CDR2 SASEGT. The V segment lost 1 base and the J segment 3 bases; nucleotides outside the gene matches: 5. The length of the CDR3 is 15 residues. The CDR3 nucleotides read TGTGCCAGCAGTGAAGGGGCAGGGGGTTACTATGGCTACACCTTC. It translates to CASSEGAGGYYGYTF.

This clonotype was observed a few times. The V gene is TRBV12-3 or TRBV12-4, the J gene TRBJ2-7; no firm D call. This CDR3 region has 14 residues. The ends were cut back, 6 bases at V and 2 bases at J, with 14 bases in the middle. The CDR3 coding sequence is TGTGCCAGCAGCCCGGGTAGGAGAGCCTACGAGCAGTACTTC. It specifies CASSPGRRAYEQYF.

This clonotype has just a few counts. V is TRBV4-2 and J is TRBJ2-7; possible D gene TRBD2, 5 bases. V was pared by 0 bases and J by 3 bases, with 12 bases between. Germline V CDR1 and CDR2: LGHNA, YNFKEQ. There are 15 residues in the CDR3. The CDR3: CASSQEPGLVYEQYF. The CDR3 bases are TGTGCCAGCAGCCAAGAACCAGGACTCGTCTACGAGCAGTACTTC.

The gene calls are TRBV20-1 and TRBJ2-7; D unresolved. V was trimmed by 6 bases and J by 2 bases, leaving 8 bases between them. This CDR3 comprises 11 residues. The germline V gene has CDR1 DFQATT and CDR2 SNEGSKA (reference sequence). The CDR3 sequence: CSAWGTYEQYV. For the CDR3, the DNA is TGCAGTGCCTGGGGTACCTACGAGCAGTACGTC.

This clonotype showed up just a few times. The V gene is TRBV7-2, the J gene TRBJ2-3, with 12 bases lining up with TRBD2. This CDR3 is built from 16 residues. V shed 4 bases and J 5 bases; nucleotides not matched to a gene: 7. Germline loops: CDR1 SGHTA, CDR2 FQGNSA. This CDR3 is CASSSSSGGAIDTQYF. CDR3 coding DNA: TGTGCCAGCAGCTCCTCTAGCGGGGGGGCCATAGATACGCAGTATTTT.

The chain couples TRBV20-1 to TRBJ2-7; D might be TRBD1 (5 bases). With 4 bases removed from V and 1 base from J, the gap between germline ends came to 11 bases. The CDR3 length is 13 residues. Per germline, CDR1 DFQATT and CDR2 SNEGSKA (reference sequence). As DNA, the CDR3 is TGCAGTGCTACAGGGATAGGGTCCTACGAGCAGTACTTC. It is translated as CSATGIGSYEQYF.

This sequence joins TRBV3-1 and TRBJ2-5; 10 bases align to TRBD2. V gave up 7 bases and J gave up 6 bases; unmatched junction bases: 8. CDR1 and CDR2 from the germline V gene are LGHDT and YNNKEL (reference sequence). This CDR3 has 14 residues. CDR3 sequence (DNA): TGTGCCAGCACCCGATCTAGCGGGGGAAAGACCCAGTACTTC. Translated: CASTRSSGGKTQYF.

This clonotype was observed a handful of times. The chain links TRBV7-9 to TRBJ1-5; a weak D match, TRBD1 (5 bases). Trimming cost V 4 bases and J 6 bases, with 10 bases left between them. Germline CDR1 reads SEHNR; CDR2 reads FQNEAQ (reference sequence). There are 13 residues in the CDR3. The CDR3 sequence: CASSSTGGQPQHF. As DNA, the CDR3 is TGTGCCAGCAGCTCCACCGGGGGTCAGCCCCAGCATTTT.

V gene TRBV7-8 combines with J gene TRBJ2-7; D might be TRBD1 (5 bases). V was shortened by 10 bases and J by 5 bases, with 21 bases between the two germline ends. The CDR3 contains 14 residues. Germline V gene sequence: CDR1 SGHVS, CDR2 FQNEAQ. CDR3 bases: TGTGCCACCCTAAGTACTTGGGGCAGGGACGAGCAGTACTTC. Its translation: CATLSTWGRDEQYF. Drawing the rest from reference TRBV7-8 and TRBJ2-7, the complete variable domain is GAGVSQSPRYKVAKRGQDVALRCDPISGHVSLFWYQQALGQGPEFLTYFQNEAQLDKSGLPSDRFFAERPEGSVSTLKIQRTQQEDSAVYLCATLSTWGRDEQYFGPGTRLTVT.

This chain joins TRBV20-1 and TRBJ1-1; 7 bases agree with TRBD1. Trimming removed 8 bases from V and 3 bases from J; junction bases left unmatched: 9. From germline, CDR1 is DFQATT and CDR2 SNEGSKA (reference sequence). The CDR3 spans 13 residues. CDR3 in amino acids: CSTPGGAYTEAFF. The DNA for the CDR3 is TGCAGTACGCCAGGGGGAGCGTACACTGAAGCTTTCTTT.

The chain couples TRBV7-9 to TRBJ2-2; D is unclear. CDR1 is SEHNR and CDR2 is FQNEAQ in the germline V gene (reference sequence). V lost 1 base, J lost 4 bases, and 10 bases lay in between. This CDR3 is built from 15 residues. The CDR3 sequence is CASSLGGRLTGELFF. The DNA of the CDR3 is TGTGCCAGCAGCTTAGGTGGCAGGCTCACCGGGGAGCTGTTTTTT.